This TCR beta chain was captured by sequencing in a study of blood T cell repertoires in COVID-19. The method was immunoSEQ multiplex PCR; TCRdb's version includes in-frame clones alone and lacks a portion of them. In the table there are some 96,000 clones, 65% to 90% of which are singletons. Trimming removed 6 bases at V and 2 bases at J, with 14 bases between. This CDR3 comprises 14 residues. In germline, CDR1 is SGHTA, CDR2 FQGNSA. Sample: peripheral blood. This receptor was taken from an elderly man with acute or convalescent COVID-19. The chain recombines TRBV7-2 with TRBJ2-7; D is unclear. Here the CDR3 reads CASRPPDFAYEQYF. The CDR3 nucleotides are TGTGCCAGCAGGCCCCCCGACTTCGCCTACGAGCAGTACTTC.